Listed below are T cell receptor beta chains from one sample, sequenced in a study of shared clonotypes between healthy human individuals. The method was immunoSEQ multiplex PCR; TCRdb's version includes in-frame clones alone and lacks a portion of them. The top ten hold 0.95% to 1.5% of the sample, which has 1.5 million to 2.5 million clones, 85% to 95% seen once. Sequencing was carried out using naive CD8+ T cells sorted from blood. The receptors shown here come from a man aged 18-30 years in good health. Each CDR3 is given without its conserved first and last residue. A D gene is named only where the DNA matches it firmly.

D gene: -
J gene: TRBJ2-3
V gene: TRBV27
CDR3 protein: ASSFSSGSTDTQY

D gene: TRBD1
J gene: TRBJ2-7
V gene: TRBV29-1
CDR3 protein: SVESGQGDYEQY

D gene: TRBD2
J gene: TRBJ2-3
V gene: TRBV6-5
CDR3 protein: ASSFAGETDTQY

D gene: -
J gene: TRBJ1-2
V gene: TRBV9
CDR3 protein: ASTDGQNYGYT

D gene: -
J gene: TRBJ2-2
V gene: TRBV11-2
CDR3 protein: ASSLGQGSGELF

D gene: -
J gene: TRBJ1-5
V gene: TRBV15
CDR3 protein: ATSRDPGLEKPQH

D gene: TRBD2
J gene: TRBJ2-7
V gene: TRBV7-8
CDR3 protein: ASSLGLAGSYEQY

D gene: -
J gene: TRBJ1-5
V gene: TRBV6-6
CDR3 protein: ASSYLLHQPQH

D gene: TRBD1
J gene: TRBJ2-2
V gene: TRBV7-6
CDR3 protein: ASSLVGTGGTGELF

D gene: -
J gene: TRBJ2-3
V gene: TRBV12-5
CDR3 protein: ASGRSSSLPDTQY

D gene: -
J gene: TRBJ1-2
V gene: TRBV6-5
CDR3 protein: ASSYGETDYGYT

D gene: -
J gene: TRBJ2-6
V gene: TRBV9
CDR3 protein: ASSVGGAGGSSGANVLT

D gene: -
J gene: TRBJ2-3
V gene: TRBV9
CDR3 protein: ASSSPLMPTSTDTQY

D gene: -
J gene: TRBJ2-7
V gene: TRBV6-5
CDR3 protein: ASSFLERYYEQY

D gene: TRBD2
J gene: TRBJ2-3
V gene: TRBV5-1
CDR3 protein: ASSLVATSGRMTDTQY

D gene: -
J gene: TRBJ1-4
V gene: TRBV5-5
CDR3 protein: ASSLVKQGGNEKLF

D gene: TRBD2
J gene: TRBJ2-1
V gene: TRBV7-9
CDR3 protein: ASSPPVLAENEQF

D gene: -
J gene: TRBJ2-3
V gene: TRBV12-1
CDR3 protein: ASSFADGTSGSSVGTDTQY

D gene: -
J gene: TRBJ2-6
V gene: TRBV16
CDR3 protein: ASSLTVGVSGANVLT

D gene: -
J gene: TRBJ2-5
V gene: TRBV7-9
CDR3 protein: ASSPLRGVEETQY

D gene: -
J gene: TRBJ2-1
V gene: TRBV13
CDR3 protein: ASSLGLRDEQF

D gene: TRBD1
J gene: TRBJ2-5
V gene: TRBV5-5
CDR3 protein: ASSTDRVETQY

D gene: TRBD1
J gene: TRBJ2-1
V gene: TRBV11-2
CDR3 protein: ASSSGTGVYNEQF

D gene: -
J gene: TRBJ2-7
V gene: TRBV27
CDR3 protein: ASSSGAFYEQY

D gene: -
J gene: TRBJ1-1
V gene: TRBV7-2
CDR3 protein: ASSLGALERNTEAF

D gene: -
J gene: TRBJ1-2
V gene: TRBV29-1
CDR3 protein: SVSPDSYGYT

D gene: -
J gene: TRBJ2-2
V gene: TRBV9
CDR3 protein: ASSAGLFNTGELF

D gene: -
J gene: TRBJ2-1
V gene: TRBV7-8
CDR3 protein: ASSLDYSAYNEQF